This T cell receptor beta chain was recorded in a study of T cell repertoires in cytomegalovirus infection (dated by TCRdb to the late 2010s). Concerning the study at large: Alongside well-studied HLA-B-restricted epitopes, the peptide stimulations were aimed at recently identified HLA-C-restricted CMV epitopes, whose presentation resists viral immunomodulation. Donor HLA type was relevant to the analysis, as public TCR beta signatures indicated carriage of CMV infection together with the matching HLA type. What the study reported, not specific to this receptor: In both this cohort and an independent cohort of over 350 donors, the cumulative frequency of public TCR beta family members distinguished carriers of CMV infection plus the relevant HLA type. The ex vivo response was dominated by HLA-C-restricted CMV-specific TCR beta clonotypes, and the single most frequent clonotype in two of eight donors was supplied by these HLA-C-restricted clonotypes.

This specimen's treatment or condition label, per the study, means: in vitro stimulation with specific CMV peptide epitopes to enrich CMV-specific T cells. Trimming leaves V shorter by 0 bases and J shorter by 4 bases, with the junction holding 5 bases beyond the gene matches. The CDR3 runs 16 amino acids, cysteine and phenylalanine included. Solely the CDR3 DNA is kept, with 48 bases framed from the first base. The germline V gene encodes CDR1 SGHRS and CDR2 YFSETQ. TCRdb names Illumina HiSeq 1500 as the instrument used. TCRdb's own reprocessing of the public reads used fastp at Q25 and MiXCR and kept productive beta chains. Entries are consolidated by CDR3 protein sequence, retaining the most common genes and DNA. The sample yields around 300,000 distinct CDR3 sequences; less than 25% were counted once. The ten largest account for roughly a fifth of the sample. This clonotype was picked up a small number of times. Its antigen has not been determined. No clone much larger than this one lies a single base away; base qualities are absent.

The sequence was obtained from a human donor in good health (CMV status not recorded). Some clones in this sample may be carry-over from other donors' samples. The sample was cultured PBMCs, taken from culture after CMV antigen stimulation. The chain uses TRBV5-1 and TRBJ2-1; a stretch of 9 junction bases matches TRBD2. The sequenced DNA is TGCGCCAGCAGCTTGGCCGGAGCGGGAGGTTACAATGAGCAGTTCTTC. Its coded protein is CASSLAGAGGYNEQFF.